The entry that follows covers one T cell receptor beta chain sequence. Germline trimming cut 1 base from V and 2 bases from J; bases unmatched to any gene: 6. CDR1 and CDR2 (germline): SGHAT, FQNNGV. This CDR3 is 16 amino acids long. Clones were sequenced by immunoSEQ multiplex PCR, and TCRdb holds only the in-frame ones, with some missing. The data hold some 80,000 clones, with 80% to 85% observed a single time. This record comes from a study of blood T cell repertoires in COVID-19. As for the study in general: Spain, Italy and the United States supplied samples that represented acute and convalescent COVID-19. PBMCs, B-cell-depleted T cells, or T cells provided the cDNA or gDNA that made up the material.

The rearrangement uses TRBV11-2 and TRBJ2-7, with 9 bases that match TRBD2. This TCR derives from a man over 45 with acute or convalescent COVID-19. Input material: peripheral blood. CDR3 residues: CASSLGAGGFPYEQYF. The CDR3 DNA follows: TGTGCCAGCAGCTTAGGAGCGGGAGGATTCCCCTACGAGCAGTACTTC. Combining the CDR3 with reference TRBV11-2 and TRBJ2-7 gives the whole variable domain EAGVAQSPRYKIIEKRQSVAFWCNPISGHATLYWYQQILGQGPKLLIQFQNNGVVDDSQLPKDRFSAERLKGVDSTLKIQPAKLEDSAVYLCASSLGAGGFPYEQYFGPGTRLTVT.